The clone carrying this T cell receptor beta chain was detected once. Its antigen is undetermined. This record belongs to a study of cytomegalovirus exposure and HLA in healthy donors. Study-level information: Early on, a data release was issued that held 80 million to 90 million unique TCRs from HLA-typed donors. Study-wide results and caveats: A missense DCLRE1C variant was associated with V- and J-gene trimming of TCR beta chains in a later analysis, and an independent cohort replicated the association. The study designated about 160 TCR beta chains cytomegalovirus-associated.

Trimming took off 3 bases at V and 4 bases at J, with 7 bases between the two ends. Germline V gives CDR1 LNHNV, CDR2 YYDKDF (reference sequence). The CDR3 has 13 residues. It was with 60 Vbeta and 13 Jbeta primers that the PCR ran. Measured with immunoSEQ multiplex PCR; TCRdb has only the in-frame clones, and not every one. The sample has 150,000 to 200,000 clones; 80% to 85% are singletons. The source material was PBMCs. This chain links TRBV15 with TRBJ1-5, with D hard to call. This TCR came from a middle-aged man in good health and CMV-seropositive. The CDR3 DNA reads as TGTGCCACCAGCAGGGTGGAGAATCAGCCCCAGCATTTT. This sequence encodes CATSRVENQPQHF.